The 9 T cell receptor beta chains given below trace back to one sample, sequenced in a study of blood T cells in healthy people across ages. Through a sample-barcoded 5' primer and a J-beta primer mix, a second PCR was run for roughly 7 to 11 cycles. TCRdb reanalysed the 5' RACE reads using MiXCR and keeps one entry per CDR3 protein. The sample lists about 510,000 distinct CDR3 sequences, about 25% occurring once. The data also belong to a second study, concerning T cells of mothers and their children.

Sequencing input: blood. All receptors come from a boy between 2 and 15 years old in good health.

This clonotype has a handful of counts. V and J are TRBV7-9 and TRBJ2-5; tentative D call: TRBD2 (6 bases). CDR1 and CDR2 from the germline V gene are SEHNR and FQNEAQ (reference sequence). The CDR3 consists of 15 residues. Trimming removed 4 bases at V and 3 bases at J, with 15 bases between. In DNA, the CDR3 is TGTGCCAGCAGCTGGGTCGAGGAGGGTGAAGAGACCCAGTACTTC. Amino acid sequence: CASSWVEEGEETQYF.

This clonotype turned up a few times. The chain carries TRBV7-2 and TRBJ2-5; the D gene is possibly TRBD1 (6 bases). Judging by the DNA end, TRBJ2-7 fits better; the J call may be wrong. CDR3 length: 17 amino acids. Germline assignment: CDR1 SGHTA and CDR2 FQGNSA. The CDR3, as DNA: TGTGCCAGCAGCCCTACCCCCGGGACACCATACCCCTACGAGCAGTACTTC. Protein product: CASSPTPGTPYPYEQYF.

This clonotype was seen a handful of times. The chain uses TRBV6-5 and TRBJ2-5; D remains unclear. Germline V gene sequence: CDR1 MNHEY, CDR2 SVGAGI. V lost 0 bases and J lost 4, with 15 bases in between. This CDR3 is built from 16 residues. CDR3 residues: CASSYSRTSLGETQYF. The CDR3 DNA reads TGTGCCAGCAGTTACTCGAGGACCTCGTTGGGAGAGACCCAGTACTTC.

This clonotype was seen only a few times. The chain carries TRBV12-3 or TRBV12-4 and TRBJ2-5; perhaps D is TRBD1 or TRBD2 (5 bases each). V was clipped by 1 base and J by 2 bases, with 20 bases between them. CDR3 size: 18 residues. DNA of the CDR3: TGTGCCAGCAGTTTAGTGTCCGTGTCAGGGACGCCTCAAGAGACCCAGTACTTC. Translating gives CASSLVSVSGTPQETQYF.

The chain carries TRBV20-1 and TRBJ1-1; unclear D gene. Looked up from germline, CDR1 is DFQATT and CDR2 is SNEGSKA (reference sequence). The V end was cut by 2 bases, the J end by 3 bases, with 16 bases between. The CDR3 loop spans 15 amino acids. This CDR3 is CSARNKGYRDTEAFF. As DNA, the CDR3 is TGCAGTGCTAGAAATAAAGGGTATCGGGACACTGAAGCTTTCTTT.

This clonotype was found a few times. V usage is TRBV7-2 and J usage is TRBJ2-1; 11 nucleotides align to TRBD2. The junction had 2 bases not matched to a gene; V was cut back by 4 bases and J by 3 bases. Germline CDR1 and CDR2: SGHTA and FQGNSA. The CDR3 contains 15 residues. The CDR3 sequence: CASSYLAGGYNEQFF. The DNA for the CDR3 is TGTGCCAGCAGCTATCTAGCGGGAGGCTACAATGAGCAGTTCTTC.

There are a few counts of this clonotype. The DNA for the CDR3 is TGCGCCAGCAGGTGGACAGGGGGGTCCGGGGAGCTGTTTTTT. Its protein product is CASRWTGGSGELFF. The rearrangement uses TRBV4-1 and TRBJ2-2; 10 bases align to TRBD1. The CDR3 is 14 residues long. V trimming: 6 bases; J trimming: 6 bases; junction bases outside the gene matches: 4. Germline V lookup: CDR1 MGHRA, CDR2 YSYEKL.

This clonotype came up a few times. This chain links TRBV6-2 or TRBV6-3 with TRBJ2-1, with 11 bases identical to TRBD2. This CDR3 has 16 amino acids. The V gene's germline CDR1 is MNHEY and CDR2 SVGEGT. The ends lost 6 bases at V and 8 bases at J; junction bases unmatched: 12. The CDR3 DNA is TGTGCCAGCAGCCAAACTAGCGGGAGTCCGCGAGATGAGCAGTTCTTC. Translating it yields CASSQTSGSPRDEQFF.

This clonotype was observed a handful of times. The CDR3 region is CAISEDGGREEQFF. In DNA, the CDR3 is TGTGCCATCAGTGAGGATGGGGGGCGGGAGGAGCAGTTCTTC. The chain employs TRBV10-3 and TRBJ2-5; D possibly corresponds to TRBD2 (7 bases). With the DNA end fitting TRBJ2-1 better, the J assignment may be wrong. CDR3 length: 14 amino acids. Per the germline V gene, CDR1 is ENHRY and CDR2 is SYGVKD.